Listed below are T cell receptor beta chains from one sample, sequenced in a study of post-analysis software for immune sequencing data. Each CDR3 protein is one row after TCRdb ran MiXCR on the PCR reads. The sample carries 750,000 to 950,000 distinct CDR3 sequences, more than 45% recorded once. Material for sequencing was blood. The receptors originated from a girl aged 5-17 years with multiple sclerosis. Both conserved end residues are part of each CDR3. The D gene is left open where the match is weak. A clone size is listed for some rows: how often the clone was seen (once, few, many), or a class if it is expanded.

D gene	V gene	clone size	CDR3 length	J gene	CDR3 DNA	CDR3 protein
TRBD2	TRBV14	NA	17	TRBJ2-7	TGTGCCAGCAGCCCGAGGACTAGCGGGCCCCTCTCCTACGAGCAGTACTTC	CASSPRTSGPLSYEQYF
NA	TRBV7-9	few	16	TRBJ2-1	TGTGCCAGCAGCTTAGCGCGAGTAGGTTTCTGGAATGAGCAGTTCTTC	CASSLARVGFWNEQFF
NA	TRBV12-3/TRBV12-4	NA	12	TRBJ2-3	TGTGCCAGCAGAGCCACCACAGATACGCAGTATTTT	CASRATTDTQYF
NA	TRBV6-1	NA	13	TRBJ1-4	TGTGCCAGCAGTGAGGGAGAGGGTGAAAAACTGTTTTTT	CASSEGEGEKLFF
TRBD1	TRBV9	few	15	TRBJ2-7	TGTGCCAGCAGCGGAGGGACAGGTATAGCCCACGAGCAGTACTTC	CASSGGTGIAHEQYF
NA	TRBV7-3	NA	14	TRBJ1-2	TGTGCCAGCAGCCTAGGTTGGGGGGCGGATGGCTACACCTTC	CASSLGWGADGYTF
NA	TRBV7-9	NA	16	TRBJ1-1	TGTGCCAGCAGCTTACTTTCCGGCAGGGTGAACACTGAAGCTTTCTTT	CASSLLSGRVNTEAFF
NA	TRBV19	NA	14	TRBJ1-6	TGTGCCAGTAGTGATTGGAACTATAATTCACCCCTCCACTTT	CASSDWNYNSPLHF
TRBD2	TRBV20-1	NA	16	TRBJ2-5	TGCAGTGCTAGAGGGCAAACCGGGACTAGCCAAGAGACCCAGTACTTC	CSARGQTGTSQETQYF
NA	TRBV5-1	NA	17	TRBJ2-6	TGCGCCAGCAGCTTGGGACTCTTAACCTCTGGGGCCAACGTCCTGACTTTC	CASSLGLLTSGANVLTF
NA	TRBV11-2	NA	16	TRBJ2-3	TGTGCCAGCAGCTTAGAATCCAGGGCTGAGGTGGATACGCAGTATTTT	CASSLESRAEVDTQYF
TRBD2	TRBV20-1	NA	16	TRBJ2-3	TGCAGTGCTGGACGGCTGACTAGCGCCGACACAGATACGCAGTATTTT	CSAGRLTSADTDTQYF
NA	TRBV4-3	many	17	TRBJ2-7	TGCGCCAGCAGCCAACATGGGGTTCGGACGGGGGTCTACGAGCAGTACTTC	CASSQHGVRTGVYEQYF
NA	TRBV20-1	NA	14	TRBJ2-1	TGCAGTGCTAGAGTGTTGGGTCCTTCGAATGAGCAGTTCTTC	CSARVLGPSNEQFF
NA	TRBV4-2	few	14	TRBJ2-5	TGTGCCAGCAGCCAAGAAGAGCTCACAGGGACCCAGTACTTC	CASSQEELTGTQYF
NA	TRBV5-6	NA	14	TRBJ2-5	TGTGCCAGCAGCTTGGCACCGGACGAAGAGACCCAGTACTTC	CASSLAPDEETQYF
TRBD2	TRBV5-6	NA	12	TRBJ2-1	TGTGCCAGCAGCTGGCTAGCGGGTGAGCAGTTCTTC	CASSWLAGEQFF
NA	TRBV10-3	few	13	TRBJ1-2	TGTGCCATCAGTGGGACAGAATTCTATGGCTACACCTTC	CAISGTEFYGYTF
NA	TRBV12-3/TRBV12-4	few	14	TRBJ2-5	TGTGCCAGCAGTTTAGCGCGGCCGGAGGAGACCCAGTACTTC	CASSLARPEETQYF
NA	TRBV6-1	few	16	TRBJ1-2	TGTGCCAGCAGTCCCATGACAGGCCAAGGCGGCTATGGCTACACCTTC	CASSPMTGQGGYGYTF
TRBD1	TRBV29-1	NA	13	TRBJ2-4	TGCAGCGTTAAGGACAGGGTGAAAAACATTCAGTACTTC	CSVKDRVKNIQYF
NA	TRBV6-1	NA	14	TRBJ1-5	TGTGCCAGCAGTGAATGGGACCGAAATCAGCCCCAGCATTTT	CASSEWDRNQPQHF
NA	TRBV12-3/TRBV12-4	few	14	TRBJ2-7	TGTGCCAGCAGCAATGACAGGCCCCCCTACGAGCAGTACTTC	CASSNDRPPYEQYF
NA	TRBV4-1	NA	17	TRBJ1-2	TGCGCCAGCAGCCAAGAATTGCCAGGGCCAAGGCCCTATGGCTACACCTTC	CASSQELPGPRPYGYTF
TRBD2	TRBV4-3	once	18	TRBJ2-2	TGCGCCAGCAGCCAAGTCCTTTCGGGACTAGATTACGCCGGGGAGCTGTTTTTT	CASSQVLSGLDYAGELFF
TRBD1	TRBV9	NA	16	TRBJ2-7	TGTGCCAGCAGCGTAACCGGGACAGAGTCCTTCTACGAGCAGTACTTC	CASSVTGTESFYEQYF